The 23 T cell receptor beta chains below come from one sample, sequenced in a study of cytomegalovirus exposure and HLA in healthy donors. The study ran its PCR with 60 Vbeta and 13 Jbeta primers. Some clones are missing from TCRdb's copy, which holds only in-frame ones; the method was immunoSEQ multiplex PCR. The sample holds approximately 150,000 clones; about 61% are singletons and the top ten take roughly 1.8%. The sequenced sample consisted of PBMCs. The receptors originated from a male donor in good health and CMV-seronegative.

This clone turned up a few times. V usage is TRBV6-4 and J usage is TRBJ2-5; the match to TRBD2 covers 10 bases. Germline V gene data show CDR1 as MRHNA and CDR2 as SNTAGT. The CDR3 length is 16 residues. V lost 0 bases to trimming and J lost 2 bases; unmatched junction nucleotides: 3. The chain's CDR3 is CASSDSLAGVQETQYF. CDR3 sequence (DNA): TGTGCCAGCAGTGACTCCCTAGCGGGGGTTCAAGAGACCCAGTACTTC.

The chain employs TRBV19 and TRBJ2-7; possibly TRBD1 for D (5 bases). Germline CDR1 is LNHDA and CDR2 is SQIVND (reference sequence). The CDR3 is 14 amino acids. Trimming shortened V by 4 bases and J by 2 bases, and 12 bases separated the two germline ends. The CDR3 loop reads CASSNQGGPYEQYF. The CDR3 nucleotides read TGTGCCAGTAGTAATCAGGGTGGCCCCTACGAGCAGTACTTC. Full variable domain (missing parts from reference TRBV19 and TRBJ2-7): DGGITQSPKYLFRKEGQNVTLSCEQNLNHDAMYWYRQDPGQGLRLIYYSQIVNDFQKGDIAEGYSVSREKKESFPLTVTSAQKNPTAFYLCASSNQGGPYEQYFGPGTRLTVT.

The chain is built from TRBV27 and TRBJ2-6; TRBD1 matches 9 bases. V was clipped by 5 bases and J by 10 bases; unmatched bases: 9. The germline gives CDR1 MNHEY, CDR2 SMNVEV (reference sequence). This CDR3 region has 15 residues. CDR3 DNA: TGTGCCAGCAGTCGAACAGGGGGCTTTGGGAACGTCCTGACTTTC. This translates into CASSRTGGFGNVLTF.

J is TRBJ2-7 and V is TRBV5-4, with D perhaps matching TRBD1 (5 bases). This CDR3 spans 14 amino acids. Trimming pared 0 bases from V and 0 bases from J, leaving 7 bases between. CDR1 SGHNT and CDR2 YYREEE come from the germline V gene (reference sequence). In nucleotides, the CDR3 is TGTGCCAGCAGCTTGGTGGACACCTCCTACGAGCAGTACTTC. Translation gives CASSLVDTSYEQYF.

This chain connects TRBV6-6 to TRBJ2-1; D not certain. Germline CDR1 reads MNHNY; CDR2 reads SVGAGI (reference sequence). CDR3 length: 12 residues. Trimming removed 4 bases at V and 6 bases at J, with 7 bases between. CDR3 region: CASSSQFNEQFF. For the CDR3, the DNA is TGTGCCAGCAGTTCCCAGTTCAATGAGCAGTTCTTC.

A remark on this clone: This sample includes further DNA sequences coding for the same CDR3. The genes are TRBV18 and TRBJ1-5, with D unresolved. The CDR3 runs 14 residues. V was clipped by 3 bases and J by 6 bases, with 12 bases between them. Germline CDR1 is KGHSH and CDR2 is LQKENI. The CDR3 is CASSPDLRGQPQHF. The CDR3 DNA reads as TGTGCCAGCTCACCGGATCTACGGGGTCAGCCCCAGCATTTT.

V and J are TRBV28 and TRBJ1-2; 12 positions match TRBD1. Germline loops: CDR1 MDHEN, CDR2 SYDVKM. The ends lost 4 bases at V and 7 bases at J; junction bases unmatched: 7. The CDR3 runs to 15 residues. CDR3 in DNA: TGTGCCAGCAGTTCGGGGGGACAGGGGGCCCGTGGCTACACCTTC. Protein product: CASSSGGQGARGYTF.

The chain combines TRBV7-9 with TRBJ1-2; no reliable D call. This CDR3 has 14 amino acids. Germline loops: CDR1 SEHNR, CDR2 FQNEAQ (reference sequence). V lost 1 base, J lost 3 bases, and 9 bases lay in between. In DNA form, the CDR3 reads TGTGCCAGCAGCTTAGTTATGGGCCACTATGGCTACACCTTC. Translated, it gives CASSLVMGHYGYTF.

CDR3 loop: CASSQDRGRETQYF. The CDR3 nucleotides are TGCGCCAGCAGCCAAGACAGGGGGCGAGAGACCCAGTACTTC. The gene calls are TRBV5-1 and TRBJ2-5; TRBD1 agrees at 10 bases. The germline gives CDR1 SGHRS, CDR2 YFSETQ. The ends lost 4 bases at V and 4 bases at J; junction bases unmatched: 4. The length of the CDR3 is 14 residues.

V is TRBV6-5 and J is TRBJ1-1, with 8 bases fitting TRBD1. This CDR3 is 15 amino acids long. With 5 bases clipped from V and 3 bases from J, the junction kept 8 bases outside the gene matches. Germline CDR1 reads MNHEY; CDR2 reads SVGAGI. CDR3 nucleotides: TGTGCCAGCAGTCCGAGGACAGGGACGGACACTGAAGCTTTCTTT. Protein sequence: CASSPRTGTDTEAFF.

The V and J genes are TRBV13 and TRBJ1-6, with 7 bases matching TRBD1. V shed 7 bases, J shed 7 bases, and the junction held 10 bases outside the gene matches. The CDR3 is made up of 15 amino acids. Germline CDR1 and CDR2: PRHDT and FYEKMQ (reference sequence). The CDR3 is CASNLKTGSNSPLHF. Written as DNA, the CDR3 is TGTGCCAGCAACCTAAAGACAGGGAGCAATTCACCCCTCCACTTT.

V gene TRBV18 combines with J gene TRBJ1-3; 9 nucleotides line up with TRBD1. From germline, CDR1 is KGHSH and CDR2 LQKENI. Trimming removed 2 bases from V and 6 bases from J; junction bases left unmatched: 2. The length of the CDR3 is 14 residues. The CDR3 region is CASSPWTGVNTIYF. The CDR3 nucleotides are TGTGCCAGCTCACCATGGACAGGGGTAAACACCATATATTTT.

This clone occurred a few times. The chain combines TRBV6-1 with TRBJ2-7; 11 nucleotides agree with TRBD2. V lost 2 bases to trimming and J lost 2 bases; unmatched junction nucleotides: 5. The germline V gene has CDR1 MNHNS and CDR2 SASEGT. The CDR3 sequence is 16 residues long. CDR3 in DNA: TGTGCCAGCAGTGAATCGCTAGCGGGGGGCGCCTACGAGCAGTACTTC. Translating gives CASSESLAGGAYEQYF.

The chain combines TRBV2 with TRBJ1-1; maybe TRBD1 (6 bases). CDR1 is SNHLY, CDR2 FYNNEI, per germline. The CDR3 consists of 14 residues. V lost 3 bases and J lost 7, with 15 bases in between. The CDR3 region is CASSDSQGELEAFF. The CDR3 nucleotides read TGTGCCAGCAGTGATTCACAGGGTGAACTTGAAGCTTTCTTT.

The V gene is TRBV7-6, the J gene TRBJ2-7; TRBD1 matches at 10 bases. The germline V gene has CDR1 SGHVS and CDR2 FNYEAQ. The CDR3 has 15 residues. V gave up 2 bases and J gave up 4 bases; unmatched junction bases: 5. The CDR3 sequence is CASSLRDRGWYEQYF. The CDR3 nucleotides read TGTGCCAGCAGCTTACGGGACAGGGGATGGTACGAGCAGTACTTC.

The rearrangement links TRBV19 to TRBJ2-3, with TRBD2 as a possible D gene (6 bases). The CDR3 consists of 14 residues. The V end lost 5 bases, the J end lost 1 base, and 10 bases lay between the germline ends. The germline gives CDR1 LNHDA, CDR2 SQIVND (reference sequence). The DNA for the CDR3 is TGTGCCAGTAGTGACCAGCGGGGCACAGATACGCAGTATTTT. This sequence encodes CASSDQRGTDTQYF. The full variable domain, in which reference TRBV19 and TRBJ2-3 provide the parts outside the CDR3, is DGGITQSPKYLFRKEGQNVTLSCEQNLNHDAMYWYRQDPGQGLRLIYYSQIVNDFQKGDIAEGYSVSREKKESFPLTVTSAQKNPTAFYLCASSDQRGTDTQYFGPGTRLTVL.

The rearrangement uses TRBV7-2 and TRBJ2-7, with 8 bases that match TRBD2. The CDR3 contains 15 residues. CDR1 SGHTA and CDR2 FQGNSA come from the germline V gene. Trimming took 2 bases from V and 4 from J; bases not matched to a gene: 7. The CDR3, as DNA: TGTGCCAGCAGCTTATCTCGGGGGGGCAAGTACGAGCAGTACTTC. Its translation: CASSLSRGGKYEQYF.

The chain has TRBV6-5 and TRBJ1-1, with D unclear. The germline V gene encodes CDR1 MNHEY and CDR2 SVGAGI. With 2 bases removed from V and 4 bases from J, the gap between germline ends came to 11 bases. The CDR3 is 14 amino acids. The chain's CDR3 is CASSYQEGSTEAFF. The CDR3, as DNA: TGTGCCAGCAGTTACCAGGAGGGTTCCACTGAAGCTTTCTTT.

The J gene is TRBJ1-5, the V gene TRBV7-3; 9 nucleotides agree with TRBD1. CDR1 SGHTA and CDR2 FQGTGA come from the germline V gene. With 6 bases clipped from V and 1 base from J, the junction kept 4 bases outside the gene matches. The CDR3 is made up of 15 amino acids. This CDR3 reads CASSPTGGSNQPQHF. The CDR3 DNA follows: TGTGCCAGCAGTCCGACAGGGGGAAGCAATCAGCCCCAGCATTTT.

The CDR3 DNA reads as TGCAGTGTAAGCACAGATACGCAGTATTTT. Translating it yields CSVSTDTQYF. V and J are TRBV20-1 and TRBJ2-3; D uncertain. Germline values: CDR1 DFQATT, CDR2 SNEGSKA (reference sequence). Trimming cost V 7 bases and J 0 bases, with 2 bases left between them. This CDR3 is 10 amino acids long.

This clone was seen a few times. The chain uses TRBV5-1 and TRBJ2-3; 10 bases line up with TRBD2. V trimming: 2 bases; J trimming: 1 base; junction bases outside the gene matches: 4. The CDR3 length is 16 residues. Germline CDR1 is SGHRS and CDR2 is YFSETQ. For the CDR3, the DNA is TGCGCCAGCAGCTTTGTAGCGGGGGGACGCACAGATACGCAGTATTTT. Encoded protein: CASSFVAGGRTDTQYF.

This clone was counted between two and nine times. A junction boundary mismatches the germline segment, possibly from a read error. The same CDR3 also results from other DNA sequences found in this sample. V and J are TRBV6-1 and TRBJ2-5, with a weak D call TRBD1 (6 bases). The length of the CDR3 is 15 residues. CDR1 is MNHNS and CDR2 is SASEGT in the germline V gene. In nucleotides, the CDR3 is TGCGCCAGCAGTGAACTGGGGGCCCAGCAGGAGACCCAGTACTTC. Amino acid sequence: CASSELGAQQETQYF.

This chain joins TRBV7-8 and TRBJ2-5; no clear D gene. In germline, CDR1 is SGHVS, CDR2 FQNEAQ. This CDR3 has 14 residues. With 5 bases removed from V and 2 bases from J, the gap between germline ends came to 12 bases. The CDR3 DNA reads as TGTGCCAGCAGCGCAACGGAGCTACAAGAGACCCAGTACTTC. Its protein product is CASSATELQETQYF.